Reported below is one T cell receptor beta chain. The record originates from a study of blood T cells in healthy people across ages. Germline V CDR1 and CDR2: SNHLY, FYNNEI. The CDR3 consists of 16 residues. The V segment lost 5 bases and the J segment 1 base; nucleotides outside the gene matches: 8. A sample-barcoded 5' primer and a J-beta primer mix were used in a second PCR of about 6 to 12 cycles. MiXCR, run by TCRdb on the 5' RACE reads, gives a single entry per CDR3 protein. Seen here are around 1.5 million distinct CDR3 sequences, approximately 32% observed once, and the top ten hold approximately 11%.

Material: blood. The chain has TRBV2 and TRBJ1-5; 7 bases map to TRBD1. This receptor was identified in a woman younger than 45 in good health. The CDR3 reads CASSLDRRRSNQPQHF. DNA of the CDR3: TGTGCCAGCAGTCTGGACAGGCGGAGGAGCAATCAGCCCCAGCATTTT.